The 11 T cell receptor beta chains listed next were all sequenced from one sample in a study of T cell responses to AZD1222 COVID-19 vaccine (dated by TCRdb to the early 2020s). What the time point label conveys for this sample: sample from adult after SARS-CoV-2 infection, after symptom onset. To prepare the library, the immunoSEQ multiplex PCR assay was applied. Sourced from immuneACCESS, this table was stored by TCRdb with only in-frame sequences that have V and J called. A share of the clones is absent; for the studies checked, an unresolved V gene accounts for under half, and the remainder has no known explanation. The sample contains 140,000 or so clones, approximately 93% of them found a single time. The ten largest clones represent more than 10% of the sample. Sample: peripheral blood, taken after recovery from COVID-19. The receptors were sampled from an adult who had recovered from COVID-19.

The DNA of the CDR3 is TGTGCCAGCAGTTTAATGGGACTAGCGGGCGCCGAGCAGTACTTC. Amino acid sequence: CASSLMGLAGAEQYF. This chain links TRBV28 with TRBJ2-7; 12 bases match TRBD2. In germline, CDR1 is MDHEN, CDR2 SYDVKM. The CDR3 runs 15 residues. The V and J ends lost 2 bases and 6 bases, in that order; junction bases with no gene match: 5.

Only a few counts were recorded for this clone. As DNA, the CDR3 is TGTGCCTGGAAACCCGACACCTACTCTGGAAACACCATATATTTT. Its translation is CAWKPDTYSGNTIYF. The V call is TRBV30, the J call TRBJ1-3; D is unclear. Trimming stripped 4 bases from V and 0 bases from J, with 13 bases between. Germline lookup yields CDR1 GTSNPN and CDR2 SVGIG (reference sequence). The CDR3 has 15 residues.

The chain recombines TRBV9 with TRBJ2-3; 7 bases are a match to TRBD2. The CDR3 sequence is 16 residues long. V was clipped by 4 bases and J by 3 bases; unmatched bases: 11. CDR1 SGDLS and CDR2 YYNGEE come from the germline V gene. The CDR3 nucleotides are TGTGCCAGCAGCCCACGGGCGGGAGAGGGGACAGATACGCAGTATTTT. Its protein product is CASSPRAGEGTDTQYF.

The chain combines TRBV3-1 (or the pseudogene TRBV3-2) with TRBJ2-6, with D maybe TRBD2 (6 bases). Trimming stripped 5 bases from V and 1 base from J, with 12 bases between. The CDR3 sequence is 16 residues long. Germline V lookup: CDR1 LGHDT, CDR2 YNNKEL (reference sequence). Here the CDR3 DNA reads TGTGCCAGCAGCGGGGGGACGTTGTCTGGGGCCAACGTCCTGACTTTC. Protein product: CASSGGTLSGANVLTF.

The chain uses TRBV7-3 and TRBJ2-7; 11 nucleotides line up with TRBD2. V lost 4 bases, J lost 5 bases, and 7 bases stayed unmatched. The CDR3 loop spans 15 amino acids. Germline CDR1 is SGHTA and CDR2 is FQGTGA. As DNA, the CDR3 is TGTGCCAGCAGCTCCAGACTAGCGGGATTAGACGAGCAGTACTTC. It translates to CASSSRLAGLDEQYF.

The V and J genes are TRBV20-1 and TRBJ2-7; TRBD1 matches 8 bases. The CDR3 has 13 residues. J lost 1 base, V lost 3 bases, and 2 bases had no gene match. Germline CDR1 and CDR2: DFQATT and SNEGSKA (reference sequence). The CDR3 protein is CSASRQGSYEQYF. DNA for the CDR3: TGCAGTGCTAGTAGACAGGGGTCCTACGAGCAGTACTTC.

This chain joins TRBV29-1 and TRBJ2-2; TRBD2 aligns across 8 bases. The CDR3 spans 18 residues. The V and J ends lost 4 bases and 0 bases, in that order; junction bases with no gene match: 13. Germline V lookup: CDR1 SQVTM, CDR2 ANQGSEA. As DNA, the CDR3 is TGCAGCGTTGCCCCATGGGCGGGGGGACTCGCGAACACCGGGGAGCTGTTTTTT. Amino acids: CSVAPWAGGLANTGELFF.

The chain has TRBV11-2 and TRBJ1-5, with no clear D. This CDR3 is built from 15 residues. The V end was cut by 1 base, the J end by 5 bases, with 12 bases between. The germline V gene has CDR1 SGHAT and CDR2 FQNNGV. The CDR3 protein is CASSLGAGKDQPQHF. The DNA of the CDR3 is TGTGCCAGCAGCTTAGGGGCTGGGAAGGATCAGCCCCAGCATTTT.

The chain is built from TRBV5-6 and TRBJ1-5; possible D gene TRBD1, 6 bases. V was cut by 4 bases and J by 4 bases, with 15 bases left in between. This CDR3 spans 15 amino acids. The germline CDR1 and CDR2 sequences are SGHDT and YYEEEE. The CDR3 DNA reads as TGTGCCAGCAGCCTGCGGGGGCCATTAAATCAGCCCCAGCATTTT. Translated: CASSLRGPLNQPQHF.

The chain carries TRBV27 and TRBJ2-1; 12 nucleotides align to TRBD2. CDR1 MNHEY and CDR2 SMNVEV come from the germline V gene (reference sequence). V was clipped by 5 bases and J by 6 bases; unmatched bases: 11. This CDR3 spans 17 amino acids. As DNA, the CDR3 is TGTGCCAGCAGTCCCGGACTAGCGGGACCTAGACGCAATGAGCAGTTCTTC. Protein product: CASSPGLAGPRRNEQFF.

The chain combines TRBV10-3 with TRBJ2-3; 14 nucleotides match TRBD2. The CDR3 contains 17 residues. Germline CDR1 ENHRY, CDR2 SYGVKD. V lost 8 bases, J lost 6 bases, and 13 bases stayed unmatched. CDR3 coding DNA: TGTGCCATCTCATCGTTGGGACTAGCGGGAGATCCCGATACGCAGTATTTT. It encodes CAISSLGLAGDPDTQYF.